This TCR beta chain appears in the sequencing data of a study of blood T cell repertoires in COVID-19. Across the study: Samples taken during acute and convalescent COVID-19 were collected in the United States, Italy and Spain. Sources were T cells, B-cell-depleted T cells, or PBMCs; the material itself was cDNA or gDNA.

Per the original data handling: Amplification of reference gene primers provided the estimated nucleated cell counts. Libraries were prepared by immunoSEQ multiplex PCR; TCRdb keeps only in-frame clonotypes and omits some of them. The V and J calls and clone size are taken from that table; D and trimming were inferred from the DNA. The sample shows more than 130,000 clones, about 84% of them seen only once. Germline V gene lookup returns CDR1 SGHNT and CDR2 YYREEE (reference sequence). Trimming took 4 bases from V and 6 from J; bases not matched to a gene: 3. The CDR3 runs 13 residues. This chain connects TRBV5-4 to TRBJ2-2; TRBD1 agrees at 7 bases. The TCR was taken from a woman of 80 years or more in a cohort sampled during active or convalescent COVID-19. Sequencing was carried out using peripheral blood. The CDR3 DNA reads TGTGCCAGCAGCCGCGACAGGGCCGGGGAGCTGTTTTTT. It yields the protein CASSRDRAGELFF.